The next 32 T cell receptor beta chains were all read from a single sample in a study of blood T cell repertoires in COVID-19. Sequencing used immunoSEQ multiplex PCR; TCRdb keeps in-frame clones, though not all of them. The table lists some 400,000 clones, about four fifths of them singletons, with about 1.2% in the top ten. Sequenced material: peripheral blood. The receptors originated from a human donor with acute or convalescent COVID-19. The donor label of this sample is uncertain.

The V gene is TRBV11-2, the J gene TRBJ2-7; tentatively, D is TRBD1 (5 bases). The V and J ends lost 5 bases and 5 bases respectively, with 19 bases between them. The CDR3 is made up of 15 amino acids. In germline, CDR1 is SGHAT, CDR2 FQNNGV. For the CDR3, the DNA is TGTGCCAGCAGCGCGCAGGGTCGGTTCGGCGACGAGCAGTACTTC. Amino acid sequence: CASSAQGRFGDEQYF.

V and J are TRBV30 and TRBJ2-3; no clear D gene. This CDR3 region has 12 residues. CDR1 is GTSNPN and CDR2 is SVGIG in the germline V gene (reference sequence). Trimming left V 2 bases short and J 14 bases short, with 17 bases between. The CDR3 DNA sequence: TGTGCCTGGAGTCTCCTCGGTTTCATTCGGTATTTT. Its protein product is CAWSLLGFIRYF.

The V call is TRBV7-9, the J call TRBJ2-1; 10 bases are a match to TRBD2. This CDR3 has 16 residues. Looked up from germline, CDR1 is SEHNR and CDR2 is FQNEAQ (reference sequence). V was pared by 6 bases and J by 4 bases, with 9 bases of the junction left unmatched. The DNA of the CDR3 is TGTGCCAGCAGACCTAGCGGGGGCCCAGTTTACAATGAGCAGTTCTTC. This encodes CASRPSGGPVYNEQFF. Complete variable domain (other parts from reference TRBV7-9 and TRBJ2-1): DTGVSQNPRHKITKRGQNVTFRCDPISEHNRLYWYRQTLGQGPEFLTYFQNEAQLEKSRLLSDRFSAERPKGSFSTLEIQRTEQGDSAMYLCASRPSGGPVYNEQFFGPGTRLTVL.

This rearrangement joins TRBV4-1 to TRBJ2-5, with D possibly TRBD2 on 6 matching bases. The CDR3 spans 17 residues. Between the trimmed V and J ends, which lost 0 bases and 4 bases, there was a span of 18 bases. Germline CDR1 and CDR2: MGHRA and YSYEKL. The CDR3 loop is CASSQDFRTSGGETQYF. The CDR3 coding sequence is TGCGCCAGCAGCCAAGATTTCCGTACGTCCGGGGGAGAGACCCAGTACTTC.

V usage is TRBV7-8 and J usage is TRBJ1-2, with TRBD1 matching 8 bases. Germline V gene lookup returns CDR1 SGHVS and CDR2 FQNEAQ. V shed 0 bases and J 8 bases; nucleotides not matched to a gene: 8. The CDR3 totals 15 residues. The CDR3 bases are TGTGCCAGCAGCTTAGCCGACAGGGGTTCTTCCGGCTACACCTTC. As protein: CASSLADRGSSGYTF. The variable domain in full, completed from reference TRBV7-8 and TRBJ1-2, reads GAGVSQSPRYKVAKRGQDVALRCDPISGHVSLFWYQQALGQGPEFLTYFQNEAQLDKSGLPSDRFFAERPEGSVSTLKIQRTQQEDSAVYLCASSLADRGSSGYTFGSGTRLTVV.

The V and J genes are TRBV18 and TRBJ1-2; TRBD1 might be the D (5 bases). The V and J ends lost 3 bases and 8 bases respectively, with 37 bases between them. This CDR3 spans 21 amino acids. Per the germline V gene, CDR1 is KGHSH and CDR2 is LQKENI. This CDR3 is CASSPMKHPLKGKGQGGGYTF. The DNA of the CDR3 is TGTGCCAGCTCACCGATGAAACACCCCCTTAAAGGGAAGGGCCAGGGTGGAGGCTACACCTTC. The full variable domain, rest sourced from reference TRBV18 and TRBJ1-2, is NAGVMQNPRHLVRRRGQEARLRCSPMKGHSHVYWYRQLPEEGLKFMVYLQKENIIDESGMPKERFSAEFPKEGPSILRIQQVVRGDSAAYFCASSPMKHPLKGKGQGGGYTFGSGTRLTVV.

The gene calls are TRBV27 and TRBJ2-1; 9 bases are shared with TRBD2. The CDR3 length is 17 residues. Germline values: CDR1 MNHEY, CDR2 SMNVEV (reference sequence). V was clipped by 2 bases and J by 4 bases; unmatched bases: 9. The CDR3 DNA is TGTGCCAGCAGTTTAAGAGGGGGACTAGCAATATACAATGAGCAGTTCTTC. Translating it yields CASSLRGGLAIYNEQFF.

The count of this clone is one. This chain uses TRBV12-5 with TRBJ1-1; 7 bases are a match to TRBD1. J gave up 1 base and V 6 bases, and 2 bases lay outside the gene matches. Germline V gives CDR1 LGHNT, CDR2 FRNRAP. The CDR3 sequence is 13 residues long. The CDR3, as DNA: TGTGCTAGTGGGGCAGGGGGGAACACTGAAGCTTTCTTT. As protein: CASGAGGNTEAFF.

For this clone: At one of its ends the junction is not consistent with the germline gene, which may arise from a read error. The chain couples TRBV5-1 to TRBJ2-1; the match to TRBD2 covers 8 bases. Germline lookup yields CDR1 SGHRS and CDR2 YFSETQ. The CDR3 is 14 amino acids. The CDR3 loop reads CASGLAGLGNEQFF. CDR3 sequence (DNA): TGCGCCAGCGGCTTAGCGGGGCTTGGGAATGAGCAGTTCTTC.

The chain uses TRBV10-3 and TRBJ2-7; D not resolved. This CDR3 comprises 12 residues. CDR1 and CDR2 (germline): ENHRY, SYGVKD. V gave up 8 bases and J gave up 8 bases, with 16 bases separating them. Here the CDR3 reads CAIAVSSQQQYF. Written as DNA, the CDR3 is TGTGCCATCGCGGTCTCCTCCCAGCAGCAGTACTTC.

This clone has more than one count but fewer than ten. Other nucleotide sequences from this sample produce the same CDR3. The rearrangement links TRBV7-8 to TRBJ1-6; 7 bases align to TRBD1. V lost 3 bases, J lost 6 bases, and 2 bases stayed unmatched. Germline V lookup: CDR1 SGHVS, CDR2 FQNEAQ. CDR3 length: 14 amino acids. CDR3 protein: CASSFTGVNSPLHF. CDR3 DNA sequence: TGTGCCAGCAGCTTTACAGGGGTTAATTCACCCCTCCACTTT.

The rearrangement joins TRBV10-1 to TRBJ2-7, with 7 positions matching TRBD2. After removal of 4 bases from V and 6 bases from J, the junction contained 6 bases not matched to a gene. Per germline, CDR1 WNHNN and CDR2 SYGVQD (reference sequence). The CDR3 runs 13 residues. CDR3 in DNA: TGCGCCAGCAGTGTTGGCGGGAGAGGCGAGCAGTACTTC. As protein: CASSVGGRGEQYF.

The gene calls are TRBV2 and TRBJ1-1, with TRBD1 matching over 7 bases. This CDR3 contains 15 residues. Germline V CDR1 and CDR2: SNHLY, FYNNEI. V trimming: 6 bases; J trimming: 8 bases; junction bases outside the gene matches: 15. In nucleotides, the CDR3 is TGTGCCAGCAGGGGCTGGCGGCAGGGGGGAACCGAAGCTTTCTTT. Its translation: CASRGWRQGGTEAFF. Full variable domain (remainder filled in from reference TRBV2 and TRBJ1-1): EPEVTQTPSHQVTQMGQEVILRCVPISNHLYFYWYRQILGQKVEFLVSFYNNEISEKSEIFDDQFSVERPDGSNFTLKIRSTKLEDSAMYFCASRGWRQGGTEAFFGQGTRLTVV.

The rearrangement uses TRBV19 and TRBJ1-1, with 7 bases fitting TRBD1. Germline values: CDR1 LNHDA, CDR2 SQIVND (reference sequence). CDR3 length equals 13 residues. J lost 5 bases, V lost 4 bases, and 4 bases had no gene match. CDR3 coding DNA: TGTGCCAGTAGTAACAGGGGACGGACTGAAGCTTTCTTT. Amino acids: CASSNRGRTEAFF. Full variable domain (outside the CDR3, taken from reference TRBV19 and TRBJ1-1): DGGITQSPKYLFRKEGQNVTLSCEQNLNHDAMYWYRQDPGQGLRLIYYSQIVNDFQKGDIAEGYSVSREKKESFPLTVTSAQKNPTAFYLCASSNRGRTEAFFGQGTRLTVV.

J is TRBJ2-6 and V is TRBV19; 7 bases match TRBD1. CDR3 length: 15 residues. Per germline, CDR1 LNHDA and CDR2 SQIVND (reference sequence). Trimming removed 4 bases from V and 5 bases from J; junction bases left unmatched: 5. The CDR3: CASSSGQDWANVLTF. The CDR3 DNA follows: TGTGCCAGTAGTAGCGGACAGGACTGGGCCAACGTCCTGACTTTC.

The chain carries TRBV5-1 and TRBJ2-1; 7 bases match TRBD1. Germline lookup yields CDR1 SGHRS and CDR2 YFSETQ. V was clipped by 0 bases and J by 9 bases; unmatched bases: 9. The CDR3 is made up of 15 amino acids. DNA for the CDR3: TGCGCCAGCAGCTTGGCCGACAGGGCTAAGGGTGAGCAGTTCTTC. This gives the protein CASSLADRAKGEQFF. Supplemented by reference TRBV5-1 and TRBJ2-1, the full variable domain reads KAGVTQTPRYLIKTRGQQVTLSCSPISGHRSVSWYQQTPGQGLQFLFEYFSETQRNKGNFPGRFSGRQFSNSRSEMNVSTLELGDSALYLCASSLADRAKGEQFFGPGTRLTVL.

Points on this clone: Other DNA sequences in this specimen translate into the identical CDR3. DNA of the CDR3: TGTGCCAGCAGTTTAAACTCGAACACTGAAGCTTTCTTT. Its translation is CASSLNSNTEAFF. V and J are TRBV12-3 or TRBV12-4 and TRBJ1-1; no clear D gene. This CDR3 is 13 amino acids long. The ends were cut back, 2 bases at V and 1 base at J, with 5 bases in the middle.

V gene TRBV29-1 combines with J gene TRBJ2-3, with 10 bases identical to TRBD2. V lost 7 bases and J lost 4; bases outside the gene matches: 5. Per the germline V gene, CDR1 is SQVTM and CDR2 is ANQGSEA. The CDR3 sequence is 13 residues long. The CDR3 loop is CSASGLAADTQYF. The CDR3 DNA reads TGCAGCGCCTCCGGACTAGCGGCAGATACGCAGTATTTT.

This chain joins TRBV6-5 and TRBJ2-7; 8 bases map to TRBD1. This CDR3 contains 13 residues. The V gene end was trimmed by 7 bases and the J gene end by 3 bases; junction bases not matched to a gene: 5. Per the germline V gene, CDR1 is MNHEY and CDR2 is SVGAGI. Written as DNA, the CDR3 is TGTGCCAGCACGCTGACAGGGGACTACGAGCAGTACTTC. Its protein is CASTLTGDYEQYF.

There are a few counts of this clone. The chain joins TRBV14 to TRBJ2-2; TRBD2 aligns across 10 bases. Germline V gene data show CDR1 as SGHDN and CDR2 as FVKESK. The junction had 7 bases not matched to a gene; V was cut back by 2 bases and J by 7 bases. CDR3 size: 16 residues. CDR3 bases: TGTGCCAGCAGCCAACGGCTAGCGGGAGCCGACGGGGAGCTGTTTTTT. Translating gives CASSQRLAGADGELFF. Drawing the rest from reference TRBV14 and TRBJ2-2, the complete variable domain is EAGVTQFPSHSVIEKGQTVTLRCDPISGHDNLYWYRRVMGKEIKFLLHFVKESKQDESGMPNNRFLAERTGGTYSTLKVQPAELEDSGVYFCASSQRLAGADGELFFGEGSRLTVL.

V usage is TRBV2 and J usage is TRBJ1-4; possibly TRBD1 for D (5 bases). The CDR3 sequence is 13 residues long. V was pared by 5 bases and J by 7 bases, with 11 bases between. Germline-derived CDR1 and CDR2 are SNHLY and FYNNEI. DNA of the CDR3: TGTGCCAGCAGTAACCTGGGGCGTGAAAAACTGTTTTTT. It yields the protein CASSNLGREKLFF.

V gene TRBV5-1 combines with J gene TRBJ2-1, with 10 bases identical to TRBD2. In germline, CDR1 is SGHRS, CDR2 YFSETQ. The CDR3 sequence is 16 residues long. The V and J ends lost 0 bases and 12 bases, in that order; junction bases with no gene match: 12. The CDR3 region has the DNA TGCGCCAGCAGCTTGGTTCTAGCGGGAGACCAGAGTCGGCAGTTCTTC. Translation gives CASSLVLAGDQSRQFF.

The chain uses TRBV11-2 and TRBJ2-7, with a weak D call TRBD1 (5 bases). Germline values: CDR1 SGHAT, CDR2 FQNNGV. V shed 6 bases and J shed 4 bases, with 19 bases lying between them. There are 15 residues in the CDR3. The CDR3 coding sequence is TGTGCCAGCAGGTCCCTGGGCGACAGCCTTTACGAGCAGTACTTC. Amino acids: CASRSLGDSLYEQYF.

The chain has TRBV5-5 and TRBJ1-2; the match to TRBD1 covers 9 bases. V lost 1 base and J lost 8; bases outside the gene matches: 9. The germline gives CDR1 SGHKS, CDR2 YYEKEE (reference sequence). The CDR3 loop spans 15 amino acids. Here the CDR3 DNA reads TGTGCCAGCAGCTTGTATGGGGACAGGGCCTCCGGCTACACCTTC. Protein sequence: CASSLYGDRASGYTF.

The chain carries TRBV28 and TRBJ2-1; TRBD2 matches 8 bases. Losses at the gene ends were 7 bases for V and 8 bases for J; bases not matched to a gene: 19. The CDR3 is made up of 17 amino acids. Germline values: CDR1 MDHEN, CDR2 SYDVKM. CDR3 sequence reads: CASNQRGGGKVLDEQFF. The CDR3 DNA is TGTGCCAGCAACCAGAGGGGCGGGGGGAAGGTTCTCGATGAGCAGTTCTTC.

The rearrangement joins TRBV7-9 to TRBJ1-1; 7 bases are shared with TRBD1. CDR3 length equals 14 residues. CDR1 SEHNR and CDR2 FQNEAQ come from the germline V gene (reference sequence). V lost 5 bases to trimming and J lost 0 bases; unmatched junction nucleotides: 3. The CDR3 loop reads CASSQGQLNTEAFF. Here the CDR3 DNA reads TGTGCCAGCAGCCAGGGACAGCTGAACACTGAAGCTTTCTTT. Complete variable domain (other parts from reference TRBV7-9 and TRBJ1-1): DTGVSQNPRHKITKRGQNVTFRCDPISEHNRLYWYRQTLGQGPEFLTYFQNEAQLEKSRLLSDRFSAERPKGSFSTLEIQRTEQGDSAMYLCASSQGQLNTEAFFGQGTRLTVV.

The CDR3, as DNA: TGTGCCAGCAGTGAATTGGGGCCGCCCTATGGCTACACCTTC. It yields the protein CASSELGPPYGYTF. The chain is built from TRBV25-1 and TRBJ1-2, with TRBD1 as a possible D gene (5 bases). The V gene lost 1 base and the J gene lost 4 bases, with 10 bases spanning the gap. The germline CDR1 and CDR2 sequences are MGHDK and SYGVNS. The CDR3 is made up of 14 amino acids.

The J gene is TRBJ2-1, the V gene TRBV6-5; 7 nucleotides match TRBD1. The CDR3 is 14 amino acids. V trimming: 10 bases; J trimming: 5 bases; junction bases outside the gene matches: 11. Germline V gives CDR1 MNHEY, CDR2 SVGAGI. CDR3 coding DNA: TGTGCCACCCTTGAAGGGGGCTTCAACAATGAGCAGTTCTTC. Amino acid sequence: CATLEGGFNNEQFF.

The chain links TRBV2 to TRBJ2-7; D is possibly TRBD1 (5 bases). Per the germline V gene, CDR1 is SNHLY and CDR2 is FYNNEI. The V end was cut by 1 base, the J end by 6 bases, with 16 bases between. CDR3 length equals 15 residues. The DNA of the CDR3 is TGTGCCAGCAGTGAAGAGGTGTCAGGGTCAACCGAGCAGTACTTC. Translating it yields CASSEEVSGSTEQYF.

V and J are TRBV9 and TRBJ1-3; TRBD1 might be the D (5 bases). Per germline, CDR1 SGDLS and CDR2 YYNGEE. Deletions cut 4 bases from V and 0 bases from J, with 11 bases between. This CDR3 contains 15 residues. CDR3 loop: CASSSGQASGNTIYF. CDR3 coding DNA: TGTGCCAGCAGCTCTGGACAAGCCTCTGGAAACACCATATATTTT.

The genes are TRBV4-2 and TRBJ2-7; TRBD1 aligns across 10 bases. With 4 bases clipped from V and 1 base from J, the junction kept 4 bases outside the gene matches. Germline CDR1 LGHNA, CDR2 YNFKEQ. The CDR3 is 15 residues long. This CDR3 is CASSRPGQGSYEQYF. In DNA, the CDR3 is TGTGCCAGCAGCCGTCCGGGACAGGGGTCCTACGAGCAGTACTTC.

On this clone itself: The same CDR3 also results from other DNA sequences found in this sample. The genes are TRBV30 and TRBJ1-2; 8 bases match TRBD1. The length of the CDR3 is 13 residues. The V gene's germline CDR1 is GTSNPN and CDR2 SVGIG (reference sequence). V shed 4 bases, J shed 4 bases, and the junction held 5 bases outside the gene matches. CDR3 protein: CAWTPDRGYGYTF. For the CDR3, the DNA is TGTGCCTGGACCCCCGACAGGGGCTATGGCTACACCTTC.